Below are 3 T cell receptor beta chains sequenced from a single sample in a study of early T cells in non-severe SARS-CoV-2 infection. TCRdb re-derived calls from the 5' RACE reads in MiXCR, one entry per CDR3 protein. The sample has about 67,000 distinct CDR3 sequences; approximately 9.1% are singletons. Specimen: whole blood, collected at baseline. Every receptor here comes from an adult who was a healthcare worker with PCR-confirmed SARS-CoV-2 infection or an uninfected control (not recorded which).

This clonotype has just a few counts. This chain connects TRBV12-3 or TRBV12-4 to TRBJ1-5; TRBD1 might be the D (5 bases). CDR3 length: 15 residues. Trimming stripped 4 bases from V and 3 bases from J, with 13 bases between. CDR3 in amino acids: CASSSYRTNNQPQHF. In DNA form, the CDR3 reads TGTGCCAGCAGTTCGTACAGGACTAACAATCAGCCCCAGCATTTT.

The genes are TRBV7-2 and TRBJ1-1, with D possibly being TRBD1 (6 bases). Germline V gene data show CDR1 as SGHTA and CDR2 as FQGNSA. Trimming stripped 6 bases from V and 8 bases from J, with 16 bases between. The CDR3 consists of 13 residues. CDR3 DNA: TGTGCCAGCAGGGAAGGGGGACGAGGGGAAGCTTTCTTT. Translation gives CASREGGRGEAFF.

The genes are TRBV28 and TRBJ2-7, with 7 bases identical to TRBD1. The germline V gene encodes CDR1 MDHEN and CDR2 SYDVKM. V gave up 3 bases and J gave up 5 bases; unmatched junction bases: 4. This CDR3 contains 13 residues. Here the CDR3 DNA reads TGTGCCAGCAGTTTCCTTGGACAGGACGAGCAGTACTTC. Residues: CASSFLGQDEQYF.